These 21 T cell receptor beta chains were all obtained from the same sample, sequenced in a study of shared clonotypes between healthy human individuals. The naive CD8 fraction comprised CD45RO-negative cells positively selected for CCR7 and excluded terminally differentiated effector memory CD45RA+ cells. Repertoires were generated with immunoSEQ multiplex PCR, while TCRdb's copy carries only in-frame clones and drops some. The table includes over 2,000,000 clones, 90% to 95% detected once. Specimen: naive CD8+ T cells from PBMCs. All receptors come from a man aged 18 to 29 in good health. Some clones in this sample may be carry-over from other donors' samples.

This rearrangement joins TRBV15 to TRBJ2-1; tentatively, D is TRBD2 (6 bases). The V and J ends lost 3 bases and 4 bases respectively, with 16 bases between them. CDR3 length: 16 amino acids. Germline CDR1 is LNHNV and CDR2 is YYDKDF (reference sequence). This CDR3 is CATSSERVSLYNEQFF. DNA for the CDR3: TGTGCCACCAGCAGTGAGCGGGTAAGCCTTTACAATGAGCAGTTCTTC.

The chain's CDR3 is CASSQVRIAGDNEQFF. The DNA for the CDR3 is TGCGCCAGCAGCCAAGTGAGGATAGCGGGCGACAATGAGCAGTTCTTC. V gene TRBV4-1 combines with J gene TRBJ2-1; 7 bases align to TRBD2. Germline values: CDR1 MGHRA, CDR2 YSYEKL. The CDR3 has 16 residues. After removal of 1 base from V and 5 bases from J, the junction contained 8 bases not matched to a gene.

This chain links TRBV27 with TRBJ2-5, with TRBD2 identical over 13 bases. The V and J ends lost 1 base and 3 bases, in that order; junction bases with no gene match: 5. The CDR3 sequence is 17 residues long. Looked up from germline, CDR1 is MNHEY and CDR2 is SMNVEV (reference sequence). The CDR3 is CASSLYPGLAGEETQYF. The CDR3 DNA reads TGTGCCAGCAGTTTATACCCAGGACTAGCGGGAGAAGAGACCCAGTACTTC.

This sequence joins TRBV4-1 and TRBJ1-5; D may be TRBD1 (5 bases). V was cut by 3 bases and J by 0 bases, with 12 bases left in between. Germline assignment: CDR1 MGHRA and CDR2 YSYEKL. The CDR3 loop spans 16 amino acids. DNA for the CDR3: TGCGCCAGCAGCCACGGGACGGCGTATAGCAATCAGCCCCAGCATTTT. Translation: CASSHGTAYSNQPQHF.

The chain carries TRBV27 and TRBJ2-1; maybe TRBD2 (7 bases). CDR3 size: 16 residues. Germline V gene lookup returns CDR1 MNHEY and CDR2 SMNVEV (reference sequence). V dropped 2 bases and J dropped 4 bases, with 15 bases sitting between them. The CDR3 loop is CASSLTGGLYYNEQFF. CDR3 DNA sequence: TGTGCCAGCAGTTTAACCGGGGGGCTATATTACAATGAGCAGTTCTTC.

The CDR3 here is CASRQDRALYNEQFF. In DNA form, the CDR3 reads TGCGCCAGCAGACAGGACAGGGCCCTTTACAATGAGCAGTTCTTC. This chain uses TRBV4-1 with TRBJ2-1, with 8 positions matching TRBD1. The germline V gene has CDR1 MGHRA and CDR2 YSYEKL. The J segment lost 4 bases and the V segment lost 6 bases, leaving 8 bases of the junction unmatched. The CDR3 runs to 15 residues.

The V call is TRBV7-9, the J call TRBJ2-2; D is perhaps TRBD2 (6 bases). In germline, CDR1 is SEHNR, CDR2 FQNEAQ (reference sequence). Trimming cost V 2 bases and J 0 bases, with 19 bases left between them. This CDR3 has 19 residues. CDR3 amino acids: CASSLPQTLGTANTGELFF. Written as DNA, the CDR3 is TGTGCCAGCAGCTTACCACAGACGCTAGGGACTGCGAACACCGGGGAGCTGTTTTTT.

As for this clone: The same CDR3 also results from other DNA sequences found in this sample. J is TRBJ2-7 and V is TRBV27, with D unclear. The V gene's germline CDR1 is MNHEY and CDR2 SMNVEV (reference sequence). This CDR3 is 13 amino acids long. V was pared by 0 bases and J by 5 bases, with 8 bases between. The CDR3 DNA reads TGTGCCAGCAGTTTATCAGGGTCCAACGAGCAGTACTTC. Its protein product is CASSLSGSNEQYF.

V usage is TRBV5-5 and J usage is TRBJ1-4; tentatively, D is TRBD1 (6 bases). The CDR3 length is 17 residues. Germline assignment: CDR1 SGHKS and CDR2 YYEKEE (reference sequence). The V end lost 4 bases, the J end lost 0 bases, and 16 bases lay between the germline ends. In DNA, the CDR3 is TGTGCCAGCAGCGGTACAGGGAGGAGGACAACTAATGAAAAACTGTTTTTT. Its protein product is CASSGTGRRTTNEKLFF.

V gene TRBV28 combines with J gene TRBJ1-3, with D perhaps TRBD1 (5 bases). This CDR3 spans 13 amino acids. V was pared by 4 bases and J by 2 bases, with 6 bases between. Germline CDR1 is MDHEN and CDR2 is SYDVKM. This chain's CDR3 is CASSSGAGNTIYF. The CDR3 DNA sequence: TGTGCCAGCAGTTCGGGGGCTGGAAACACCATATATTTT. The whole variable domain, remainder taken from reference TRBV28 and TRBJ1-3, is DVKVTQSSRYLVKRTGEKVFLECVQDMDHENMFWYRQDPGLGLRLIYFSYDVKMKEKGDIPEGYSVSREKKERFSLILESASTNQTSMYLCASSSGAGNTIYFGEGSWLTVV.

The chain carries TRBV14 and TRBJ2-7; D possibly matches TRBD1 or TRBD2 (6 bases each). V lost 5 bases, J lost 0 bases, and 20 bases lay in between. This CDR3 is 17 amino acids long. In germline, CDR1 is SGHDN, CDR2 FVKESK. This chain's CDR3 is CASSFKTGGLNSYEQYF. As DNA, the CDR3 is TGTGCCAGCAGCTTCAAGACTGGGGGGCTAAACTCCTACGAGCAGTACTTC.

V and J are TRBV7-8 and TRBJ2-5; 7 bases are a match to TRBD1. The V gene end was trimmed by 1 base and the J gene end by 5 bases; junction bases not matched to a gene: 4. This CDR3 region has 14 residues. Looked up from germline, CDR1 is SGHVS and CDR2 is FQNEAQ. DNA for the CDR3: TGTGCCAGCAGCTTAGTGGTGGGACAGGAGACCCAGTACTTC. Protein sequence: CASSLVVGQETQYF.

The V gene is TRBV4-3, the J gene TRBJ2-7; D might be TRBD1 or TRBD2, each matching 5 bases. Trimming cost V 0 bases and J 6 bases, with 12 bases left between them. The CDR3 has 14 residues. Germline CDR1 LGHNA, CDR2 YSLEER. Written as DNA, the CDR3 is TGCGCCAGCAGCCAAGACTCGGGGCCCGGCGAGCAGTACTTC. This gives the protein CASSQDSGPGEQYF.

This clone came up once. The chain uses TRBV27 and TRBJ2-1; D not certain. The germline V and J ends were trimmed by 7 bases and 0 bases, with 13 bases remaining between them. This CDR3 is built from 15 residues. Germline V CDR1 and CDR2: MNHEY, SMNVEV (reference sequence). CDR3 DNA sequence: TGTGCCAGCACCAAAGACCCGAGCTCCTACAATGAGCAGTTCTTC. Protein product: CASTKDPSSYNEQFF.

Ten or more counts support this clone. Other DNA variants within this sample encode the same CDR3. The genes are TRBV9 and TRBJ1-5; D is uncertain. Between the trimmed V and J ends, which lost 0 bases and 0 bases, there was a span of 1 base. The CDR3 extends over 13 amino acids. The germline V gene has CDR1 SGDLS and CDR2 YYNGEE. Here the CDR3 DNA reads TGTGCCAGCAGCGTAGGTAGCAATCAGCCCCAGCATTTT. Protein sequence: CASSVGSNQPQHF.

Worth noting for this clone: One junction end disagrees with the germline gene, perhaps due to a read error. Other DNA sequences in this sample translate to the same CDR3. This chain joins TRBV27 and TRBJ2-1; TRBD1 agrees at 7 bases. The CDR3 sequence is 14 residues long. The germline CDR1 and CDR2 sequences are MNHEY and SMNVEV (reference sequence). This chain's CDR3 is CASSLKGAYNEQFF. CDR3 in DNA: TGTGCCAGCAGTTTGAAGGGGGCCTACAACGAGCAGTTCTTC.

The rearrangement links TRBV9 to TRBJ2-7, with 7 bases aligning to TRBD2. In germline, CDR1 is SGDLS, CDR2 YYNGEE. V was clipped by 2 bases and J by 3 bases; unmatched bases: 5. The CDR3 totals 14 residues. The CDR3 bases are TGTGCCAGCAGCGTCAGTAGCGGGCGCTACGAGCAGTACTTC. Translation: CASSVSSGRYEQYF.

With respect to this clone: In the same sample, other DNA sequences code for this CDR3. The rearrangement uses TRBV7-3 and TRBJ2-1, with 11 bases identical to TRBD2. Germline-derived CDR1 and CDR2 are SGHTA and FQGTGA. V shed 3 bases and J 7 bases; nucleotides not matched to a gene: 5. The CDR3 spans 15 residues. The CDR3 sequence: CASSLLAGGPNEQFF. CDR3 DNA: TGTGCCAGCAGCTTGTTAGCGGGAGGGCCGAATGAGCAGTTCTTC.

The J gene is TRBJ1-2, the V gene TRBV11-2; D is uncertain. There are 14 residues in the CDR3. V lost 0 bases and J 5 bases, leaving 10 bases between the germline ends. Germline V gene lookup returns CDR1 SGHAT and CDR2 FQNNGV. CDR3 sequence reads: CASSLDNGLYGYTF. The CDR3, as DNA: TGTGCCAGCAGCTTAGATAACGGATTATATGGCTACACCTTC.

The gene calls are TRBV11-2 and TRBJ2-1, with 7 bases matching TRBD2. The V segment lost 0 bases and the J segment 8 bases; nucleotides outside the gene matches: 10. This CDR3 spans 16 amino acids. The germline CDR1 and CDR2 sequences are SGHAT and FQNNGV. CDR3 sequence (DNA): TGTGCCAGCAGCTTAGATCGGGGACGGGAGGTGGATGAGCAGTTCTTC. Translated, it gives CASSLDRGREVDEQFF.

The V and J genes are TRBV7-2 and TRBJ2-7; D remains unclear. The germline V gene encodes CDR1 SGHTA and CDR2 FQGNSA. The CDR3 contains 13 residues. Trimming took 1 base from V and 2 from J, leaving 6 bases between them. In DNA form, the CDR3 reads TGTGCCAGCAGCTTAGGCGAGACCTACGAGCAGTACTTC. Translated: CASSLGETYEQYF.